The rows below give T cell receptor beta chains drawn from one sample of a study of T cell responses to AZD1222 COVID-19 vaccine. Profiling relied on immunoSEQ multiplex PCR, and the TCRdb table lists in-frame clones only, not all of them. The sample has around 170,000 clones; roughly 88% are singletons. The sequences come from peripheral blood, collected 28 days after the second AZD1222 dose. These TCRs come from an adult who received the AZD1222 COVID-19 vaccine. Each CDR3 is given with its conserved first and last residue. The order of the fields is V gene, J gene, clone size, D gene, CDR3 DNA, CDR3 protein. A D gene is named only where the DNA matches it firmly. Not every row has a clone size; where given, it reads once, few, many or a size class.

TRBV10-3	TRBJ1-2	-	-	TGTGCCATCAGTGAGTCCTCAGGGCTCGGCTATGGCTACACCTTC	CAISESSGLGYGYTF
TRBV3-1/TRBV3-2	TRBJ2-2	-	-	TGTGCCAGCAGCCAAAGGGGCTATAACACCGGGGAGCTGTTTTTT	CASSQRGYNTGELFF
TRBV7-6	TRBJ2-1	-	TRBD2	TGTGCCAGCAGCTTAGATGTAGCGGGGAGCTCCTACAATGAGCAGTTCTTC	CASSLDVAGSSYNEQFF
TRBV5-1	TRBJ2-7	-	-	TGCGCCAGCAGCCAAAACACAGGGTCCTACGAGCAGTACTTC	CASSQNTGSYEQYF
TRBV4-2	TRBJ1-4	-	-	TGTGCCAGCAGCCCCCGACAGGTAGCAACTAATGAAAAACTGTTTTTT	CASSPRQVATNEKLFF
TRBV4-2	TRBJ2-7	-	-	TGTGCCAGCAGCCAAGTGGCCTGGGGGGCGGACGAGCAGTACTTC	CASSQVAWGADEQYF
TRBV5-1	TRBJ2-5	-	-	TGCGCCAGCAGCTTACAGCCTGGGGGAGAGACCCAGTACTTC	CASSLQPGGETQYF
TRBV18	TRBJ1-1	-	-	TGTGCCAGCTCACCATTTGGGGGAGAAGCTTTCTTT	CASSPFGGEAFF
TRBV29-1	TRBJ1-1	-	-	TGCAGCGTTGAATGGGGGCCTAACACTGAAGCTTTCTTT	CSVEWGPNTEAFF
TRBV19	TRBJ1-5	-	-	TGTGCCAGTAGTAGGTCACTTTATAGCAATCAGCCCCAGCATTTT	CASSRSLYSNQPQHF
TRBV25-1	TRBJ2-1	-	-	TGTGCCAGCAGTGATCTGGATAGCTCCTACAATGAGCAGTTCTTC	CASSDLDSSYNEQFF
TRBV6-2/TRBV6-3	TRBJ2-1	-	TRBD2	TGTGCCAGCAGTTACGAAAGGACTAGCGGGGGGATCGGCTACAATGAGCAGTTCTTC	CASSYERTSGGIGYNEQFF
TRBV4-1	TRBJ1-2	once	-	TGCGCCAGCAGAGAAGCCCCAGGGTCTAACTATGGCTACACCTTC	CASREAPGSNYGYTF
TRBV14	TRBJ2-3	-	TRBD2	TGTGCCAGCAGCCACGATCCTTATGGGCTAGCGGGACGCACAGATACGCAGTATTTT	CASSHDPYGLAGRTDTQYF
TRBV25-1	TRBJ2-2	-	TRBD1	TGTGCCACCATGACGACGACAGGGATTGCCGGGGAGCTGTTTTTT	CATMTTTGIAGELFF
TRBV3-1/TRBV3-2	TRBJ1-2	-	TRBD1	TGTGCCAGCAGCCAAGGGATCGCAGGGGGTGGCTACACCTTC	CASSQGIAGGGYTF
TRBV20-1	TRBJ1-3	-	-	TGCAGTGCTAGTCTAGGGGGAAACACCATATATTTT	CSASLGGNTIYF
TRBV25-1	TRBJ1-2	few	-	TGTGCCAGCAGTGAATTCGGGGACATCAGAGGCTACACCTTC	CASSEFGDIRGYTF
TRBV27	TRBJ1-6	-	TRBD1	TGTGCCAGCAGTTACAGGGGGTTTTATAATTCACCCCTCCACTTT	CASSYRGFYNSPLHF
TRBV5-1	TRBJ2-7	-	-	TGCGCCAGCAGCTTTAGGGGCTCCGAGCAGTACTTC	CASSFRGSEQYF
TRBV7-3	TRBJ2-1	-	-	TGTGCCAGCAGCTTAGAAGGGACAAACTACAATGAGCAGTTCTTC	CASSLEGTNYNEQFF
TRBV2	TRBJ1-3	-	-	TGTGCCAGTAGTAAGGGACAAGTGCCGGACACCATATATTTT	CASSKGQVPDTIYF
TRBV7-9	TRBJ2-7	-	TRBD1	TGTGCCAGCAGCTTAGGTGGGACAGGGGGCGCCGAGCAGTACTTC	CASSLGGTGGAEQYF
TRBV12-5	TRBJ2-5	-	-	TGTGCTAGTGGTGAGGGCCTAGGAGAGACCCAGTACTTC	CASGEGLGETQYF
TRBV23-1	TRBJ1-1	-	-	TGCGCCAGCAGTCCTTGCGGCGGGGGTGCGAACACTGAAGCTTTCTTT	CASSPCGGGANTEAFF
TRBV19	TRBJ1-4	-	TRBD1	TGTGCCAGTAGTCCACAGGGGTTTAATGAAAAACTGTTTTTT	CASSPQGFNEKLFF
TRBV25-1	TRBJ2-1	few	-	TGTGCCAGCAGTGGTTACAATGAGCAGTTCTTC	CASSGYNEQFF